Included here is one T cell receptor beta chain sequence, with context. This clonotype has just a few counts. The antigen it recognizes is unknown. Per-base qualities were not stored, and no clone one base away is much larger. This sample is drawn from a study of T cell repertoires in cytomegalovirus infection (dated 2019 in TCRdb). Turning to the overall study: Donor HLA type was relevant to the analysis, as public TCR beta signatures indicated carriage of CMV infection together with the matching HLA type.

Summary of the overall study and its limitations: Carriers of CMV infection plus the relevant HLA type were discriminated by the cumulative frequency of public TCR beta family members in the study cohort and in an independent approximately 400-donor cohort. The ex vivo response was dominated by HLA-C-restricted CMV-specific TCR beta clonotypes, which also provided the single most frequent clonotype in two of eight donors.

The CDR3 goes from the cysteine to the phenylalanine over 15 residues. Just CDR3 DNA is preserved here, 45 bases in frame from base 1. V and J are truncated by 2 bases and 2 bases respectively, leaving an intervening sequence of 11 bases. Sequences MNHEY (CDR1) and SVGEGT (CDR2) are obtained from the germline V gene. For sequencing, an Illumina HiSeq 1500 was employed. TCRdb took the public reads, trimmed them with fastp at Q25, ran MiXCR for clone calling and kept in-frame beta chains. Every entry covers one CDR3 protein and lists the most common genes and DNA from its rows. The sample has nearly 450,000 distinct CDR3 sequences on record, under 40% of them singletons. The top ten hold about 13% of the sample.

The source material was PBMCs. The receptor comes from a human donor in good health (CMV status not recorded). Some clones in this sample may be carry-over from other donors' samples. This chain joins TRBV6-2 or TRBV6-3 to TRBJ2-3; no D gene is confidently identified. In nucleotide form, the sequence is TGTGCCAGCAGTTACGGTGACTGGGTCACAGATACGCAGTATTTT. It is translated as CASSYGDWVTDTQYF.